One and the same sample provided the 8 T cell receptor beta chains below, sequenced in a study of shared clonotypes between healthy human individuals. Only CD45RO-negative cells positively selected for CCR7 counted as naive CD8 cells, so terminally differentiated effector memory CD45RA+ cells were excluded. Assay: immunoSEQ multiplex PCR; the TCRdb copy retains only in-frame clones and omits some. The repertoire includes approximately 2,200,000 clones, more than 85% of them detected once, and approximately 1.7% sits in the top ten. The sequencing sample was made of naive CD8+ T cells from PBMCs. These receptors originate from a man younger than 30 in good health. Some clones in this sample may be carry-over from other donors' samples.

J is TRBJ1-2 and V is TRBV29-1, with D tentatively TRBD1 (6 bases). Per the germline V gene, CDR1 is SQVTM and CDR2 is ANQGSEA. Trimming cost V 4 bases and J 2 bases, with 23 bases left between them. CDR3 length: 17 amino acids. The CDR3 DNA reads TGCAGCGTTGTCTTTGGGGATACAGGGAAGGCGAACTATGGCTACACCTTC. Protein sequence: CSVVFGDTGKANYGYTF.

This clone was observed a single time. This chain connects TRBV5-6 to TRBJ2-7, with a weak D call TRBD1 (5 bases). The CDR3 is 14 residues long. V was cut by 0 bases and J by 3 bases, with 10 bases left in between. Germline CDR1 reads SGHDT; CDR2 reads YYEEEE. CDR3 nucleotide sequence: TGTGCCAGCAGCTTGGGGGGCGCCGGCTACGAGCAGTACTTC. The encoded protein is CASSLGGAGYEQYF.

This clone was counted a single time. V gene TRBV7-9 combines with J gene TRBJ2-2; D unclear. V gave up 2 bases and J gave up 4 bases, with 11 bases separating them. Germline assignment: CDR1 SEHNR and CDR2 FQNEAQ (reference sequence). The CDR3 covers 15 residues. The CDR3 sequence is CASSLNSLSTGELFF. The DNA for the CDR3 is TGTGCCAGCAGCTTAAACAGCCTTTCCACCGGGGAGCTGTTTTTT.

The CDR3: CASSQAGGLDEQYF. CDR3 sequence (DNA): TGCGCCAGCAGCCAAGCAGGGGGCTTGGACGAGCAGTACTTC. This sequence joins TRBV4-3 and TRBJ2-7, with TRBD1 matching 8 bases. There are 14 residues in the CDR3. V gave up 1 base and J gave up 5 bases; unmatched junction bases: 4. CDR1 is LGHNA and CDR2 is YSLEER in the germline V gene.

This clone has a handful of counts. The sample has other DNA sequences that encode this CDR3 too. The rearrangement uses TRBV30 and TRBJ2-2; D is unresolved. Trimming took 2 bases from V and 2 from J, leaving 6 bases between them. This CDR3 is built from 13 residues. Germline V lookup: CDR1 GTSNPN, CDR2 SVGIG (reference sequence). CDR3 coding DNA: TGTGCCTGGAGTTTAGGAAACACCGGGGAGCTGTTTTTT. Its protein is CAWSLGNTGELFF.

This rearrangement joins TRBV5-1 to TRBJ2-1; D unresolved. In germline, CDR1 is SGHRS, CDR2 YFSETQ. The CDR3 loop spans 14 amino acids. V lost 0 bases and J 5 bases, leaving 9 bases between the germline ends. The CDR3 reads CASSLAGSDNEQFF. The CDR3 DNA sequence: TGCGCCAGCAGCTTGGCTGGGTCGGACAATGAGCAGTTCTTC.

The chain joins TRBV27 to TRBJ2-7; the match to TRBD1 covers 7 bases. The germline V gene has CDR1 MNHEY and CDR2 SMNVEV (reference sequence). V trimming: 5 bases; J trimming: 5 bases; junction bases outside the gene matches: 9. The CDR3 is 14 residues long. CDR3 nucleotides: TGTGCCAGCAGTCTTTCGCGAGGGGGCCACGAGCAGTACTTC. This sequence encodes CASSLSRGGHEQYF.

This clone was counted a few times. J is TRBJ2-1 and V is TRBV27; 9 nucleotides align to TRBD1. V shed 3 bases, J shed 5 bases, and the junction held 5 bases outside the gene matches. This CDR3 spans 15 amino acids. CDR1 MNHEY and CDR2 SMNVEV come from the germline V gene (reference sequence). The CDR3 protein is CASSFLRTGDNEQFF. CDR3 sequence (DNA): TGTGCCAGCAGTTTCCTGCGGACAGGGGACAATGAGCAGTTCTTC.